The rows below give T cell receptor beta chains drawn from one sample of a study of CD8 T cells in ankylosing spondylitis. TCRdb called the 5' RACE reads again in MiXCR, with one record for every CDR3 protein. The sample records about 150,000 distinct CDR3 sequences, about an eighth being singletons. The specimen sequenced was blood, either unsorted or a sorted T cell fraction (not recorded which). Every receptor here comes from a female donor with ankylosing spondylitis or in good health (not recorded which). The CDR3 runs from the conserved cysteine through the conserved F or W. Fields, in order: V gene, clone size, D gene, J gene, CDR3 DNA, CDR3 protein. D genes are given only for firm matches. Rows may omit the clone size; those that give it use once, few, many or a size class.

V gene: TRBV29-1
clone size: many
D gene: -
J gene: TRBJ2-5
CDR3 DNA: TGCAGCGTTGTGGGTGAGACCCAGTACTTC
CDR3 protein: CSVVGETQYF

V gene: TRBV7-2
clone size: -
D gene: -
J gene: TRBJ1-4
CDR3 DNA: TGTGCCAGCAGCCGCCTCGGGGGGTCCCCCCATGGACTGTTTTTT
CDR3 protein: CASSRLGGSPHGLFF

V gene: TRBV28
clone size: many
D gene: -
J gene: TRBJ2-7
CDR3 DNA: TGTGCCAGCAGTTTTTGGGGACACCCGGACTCCTACGAGCAGTACTTC
CDR3 protein: CASSFWGHPDSYEQYF

V gene: TRBV20-1
clone size: many
D gene: -
J gene: TRBJ2-1
CDR3 DNA: TGCAGTGCTAAGGGAATTGGGCCGGGCGGGAATGAGCAGTTCTTC
CDR3 protein: CSAKGIGPGGNEQFF

V gene: TRBV20-1
clone size: many
D gene: -
J gene: TRBJ2-2
CDR3 DNA: TGCAGTGCTAGAGACGGGAACACCGGGGAGCTGTTTTTT
CDR3 protein: CSARDGNTGELFF

V gene: TRBV5-1
clone size: many
D gene: -
J gene: TRBJ1-2
CDR3 DNA: TGCGCCAGCAGAACCTCGACAGGCGGCTATGGCTACACCTTC
CDR3 protein: CASRTSTGGYGYTF

V gene: TRBV5-1
clone size: few
D gene: TRBD1
J gene: TRBJ1-2
CDR3 DNA: TGCGCCAGCAGCTTGGCCGGGACAGCAAACTATGGCTACTCCTTC
CDR3 protein: CASSLAGTANYGYSF

V gene: TRBV12-3/TRBV12-4
clone size: -
D gene: -
J gene: TRBJ2-5
CDR3 DNA: TGTGCCAGCAGACCGGGCGGCCAAGAGACCCGGTACTTC
CDR3 protein: CASRPGGQETRYF

V gene: TRBV5-4
clone size: many
D gene: TRBD1
J gene: TRBJ1-6
CDR3 DNA: TGTGCCAGCAGCAGCCCGGGACAGGGATATTCACCCCTCCACTTT
CDR3 protein: CASSSPGQGYSPLHF

V gene: TRBV10-1
clone size: many
D gene: -
J gene: TRBJ1-6
CDR3 DNA: TGCGCCAGCATCTTGCGGGGGGGCGCGAGGTTTGCCCATTCACCCCTCCACTTT
CDR3 protein: CASILRGGARFAHSPLHF

V gene: TRBV29-1
clone size: -
D gene: -
J gene: TRBJ1-2
CDR3 DNA: TGCAGCGTACCAGACCTGGCTAACTATGGCTACACCTTC
CDR3 protein: CSVPDLANYGYTF

V gene: TRBV20-1
clone size: many
D gene: -
J gene: TRBJ1-3
CDR3 DNA: TGCAGTGCTCTTAGTCCCGGGACATATTCTGGAAACACCATATATTTT
CDR3 protein: CSALSPGTYSGNTIYF

V gene: TRBV7-9
clone size: many
D gene: -
J gene: TRBJ1-1
CDR3 DNA: TGTGCCAGCAGCTTAGCGGAGGGGGGGAACACTGAAGCTTTCTTT
CDR3 protein: CASSLAEGGNTEAFF

V gene: TRBV6-2/TRBV6-3
clone size: many
D gene: TRBD2
J gene: TRBJ2-7
CDR3 DNA: TGTGCCAGCAGTTTTGGATTAGCGGGAAGCTACGAGCAGTACTTC
CDR3 protein: CASSFGLAGSYEQYF

V gene: TRBV29-1
clone size: -
D gene: TRBD2
J gene: TRBJ2-3
CDR3 DNA: TGCAGCGTTGGATCCTGGGGAACTAGCGGACCCACAGATACGCAGTATTTT
CDR3 protein: CSVGSWGTSGPTDTQYF

V gene: TRBV6-1
clone size: many
D gene: -
J gene: TRBJ2-7
CDR3 DNA: TGTGCCAGCACTATCCCAGGGGCCCACGAGCAGTACTTC
CDR3 protein: CASTIPGAHEQYF

V gene: TRBV7-2
clone size: -
D gene: -
J gene: TRBJ2-5
CDR3 DNA: TGTGCCAGCAGCTTAGAGGGCAGTCAAGAGACCCAGTACTTC
CDR3 protein: CASSLEGSQETQYF

V gene: TRBV10-2
clone size: many
D gene: TRBD1
J gene: TRBJ2-1
CDR3 DNA: TGCGCCAGTGGCGGAACAGGGGCGGCGGAGCAGTTCTTC
CDR3 protein: CASGGTGAAEQFF

V gene: TRBV12-3/TRBV12-4
clone size: many
D gene: TRBD2
J gene: TRBJ2-1
CDR3 DNA: TGTGCCAGCAGTTTCCTGGCGGGAGGCCAGTTCTTC
CDR3 protein: CASSFLAGGQFF

V gene: TRBV20-1
clone size: -
D gene: -
J gene: TRBJ2-5
CDR3 DNA: TGCTGTGCTAGAGATGTCCAAAGGGGAGTGCACCAAGAGACCCAGTACTTC
CDR3 protein: CCARDVQRGVHQETQYF

V gene: TRBV12-3/TRBV12-4
clone size: many
D gene: TRBD1
J gene: TRBJ2-7
CDR3 DNA: TGTGCCAGCAGCACTCCGGGACAGCTTCCTACGAGGCAGTACTTC
CDR3 protein: CASSTPGQLPTRQYF

V gene: TRBV11-3
clone size: many
D gene: -
J gene: TRBJ1-6
CDR3 DNA: TGTGCCAGCAGCTCGGACAGCACCTCCTATAATTCACCCCTCCACTTT
CDR3 protein: CASSSDSTSYNSPLHF

V gene: TRBV12-3/TRBV12-4
clone size: many
D gene: -
J gene: TRBJ2-1
CDR3 DNA: TGTGCCAGCTCAAGCACGAGTCCCCACAATGAGCAGTTCTTC
CDR3 protein: CASSSTSPHNEQFF

V gene: TRBV19
clone size: few
D gene: -
J gene: TRBJ2-1
CDR3 DNA: TGTGCCAGTAGTATAAACCCAGGCTTGACCTACAATGAGCAGTTCTTC
CDR3 protein: CASSINPGLTYNEQFF

V gene: TRBV7-6
clone size: many
D gene: TRBD2
J gene: TRBJ2-7
CDR3 DNA: TGTGCCAGCAGCTTAGGGTCGCCGGGACTAGGTGCCACCTACGAGCAGTACTTC
CDR3 protein: CASSLGSPGLGATYEQYF

V gene: TRBV4-1
clone size: many
D gene: -
J gene: TRBJ2-5
CDR3 DNA: TGCGCCAGCAGCCAAGCAGGCCTAGGGGAAGAGACCCAGTACTTC
CDR3 protein: CASSQAGLGEETQYF

V gene: TRBV5-1
clone size: -
D gene: -
J gene: TRBJ2-7
CDR3 DNA: TGCGCCAGCAGCCGGATGGACGACAGCTCCTACGAGCAGTACTTC
CDR3 protein: CASSRMDDSSYEQYF

V gene: TRBV15
clone size: many
D gene: TRBD2
J gene: TRBJ2-1
CDR3 DNA: TGTGCCACCAGCGAACCCGGGGGGAACTACAATGAGCAGTTCTTC
CDR3 protein: CATSEPGGNYNEQFF

V gene: TRBV7-9
clone size: many
D gene: -
J gene: TRBJ1-2
CDR3 DNA: TGTGCCAGCAGCGCGGACAGCCATGGCTACACCTTC
CDR3 protein: CASSADSHGYTF

V gene: TRBV28
clone size: many
D gene: -
J gene: TRBJ2-1
CDR3 DNA: TGTGCCAGCAGTCGGGCCGATAGGGTGCAGGATGAGCAGTTCTTC
CDR3 protein: CASSRADRVQDEQFF

V gene: TRBV19
clone size: few
D gene: TRBD2
J gene: TRBJ2-7
CDR3 DNA: TGTGCCAGTAGTATATTTGCGACTAGCGGGGGCGAGCAGTACTTC
CDR3 protein: CASSIFATSGGEQYF

V gene: TRBV29-1
clone size: many
D gene: TRBD1
J gene: TRBJ2-1
CDR3 DNA: TGCAGCGTTGAATGGGACAGATTGGCCTACAATGAGCAGTTCTTC
CDR3 protein: CSVEWDRLAYNEQFF

V gene: TRBV12-3/TRBV12-4
clone size: many
D gene: -
J gene: TRBJ2-5
CDR3 DNA: TGTGCCAGCCAACGGTCCCAAGAGACCCAGTACTTC
CDR3 protein: CASQRSQETQYF

V gene: TRBV15
clone size: many
D gene: TRBD1
J gene: TRBJ2-5
CDR3 DNA: TGTGCCACCAGCGATTCTCAGGGGGCCCTGTACCAAGAGACCCAGTACTTC
CDR3 protein: CATSDSQGALYQETQYF

V gene: TRBV11-2
clone size: many
D gene: -
J gene: TRBJ2-2
CDR3 DNA: TGTGCCAGCAGCCCCACGGCAGCGAACACCGGGGAGCTGTTTTTT
CDR3 protein: CASSPTAANTGELFF

V gene: TRBV10-2
clone size: many
D gene: -
J gene: TRBJ1-2
CDR3 DNA: TGCGCCAGCAGTGGTAGGGATGGCTACACCTTC
CDR3 protein: CASSGRDGYTF

V gene: TRBV12-3/TRBV12-4
clone size: many
D gene: -
J gene: TRBJ2-2
CDR3 DNA: TGTGCCGGGAAGTCGGACAGCTATTACACCGGGGAGCTGTTTTTT
CDR3 protein: CAGKSDSYYTGELFF

V gene: TRBV27
clone size: -
D gene: -
J gene: TRBJ1-1
CDR3 DNA: TGTGCCAGCAGTTTATCCCCGGACACTGAAGCTTTCTTT
CDR3 protein: CASSLSPDTEAFF

V gene: TRBV20-1
clone size: many
D gene: TRBD2
J gene: TRBJ2-1
CDR3 DNA: TGCAGTGCACCGAAAACTAGCGGGGGCAATAATGAGCAGTTCTTC
CDR3 protein: CSAPKTSGGNNEQFF

V gene: TRBV5-1
clone size: many
D gene: TRBD1
J gene: TRBJ1-2
CDR3 DNA: TGCGCCAGCAGCTTTACAGGGGCGGTAGACTATGGCTACACCTTC
CDR3 protein: CASSFTGAVDYGYTF

V gene: TRBV20-1
clone size: many
D gene: -
J gene: TRBJ2-6
CDR3 DNA: TGCAGTGCCCCGATCTCTGGGGCCAACGTCCTGACTTTC
CDR3 protein: CSAPISGANVLTF

V gene: TRBV11-2
clone size: many
D gene: -
J gene: TRBJ1-1
CDR3 DNA: TGTGCCAGCAGCTCCTCAGAAGACGAAGCTTTCTTT
CDR3 protein: CASSSSEDEAFF

V gene: TRBV24-1
clone size: many
D gene: -
J gene: TRBJ2-1
CDR3 DNA: TGTGCCACCAGCGCAGGACTTGCGTACTCCTACAATGAGCAGTTCTTC
CDR3 protein: CATSAGLAYSYNEQFF

V gene: TRBV7-9
clone size: -
D gene: TRBD2
J gene: TRBJ2-1
CDR3 DNA: TGTGCCAACAGCCTAGACGGACTAGCGGGGGCCTACAATGAGCAGTTCTTC
CDR3 protein: CANSLDGLAGAYNEQFF

V gene: TRBV29-1
clone size: many
D gene: -
J gene: TRBJ2-1
CDR3 DNA: TGCAGCGTTGAAGTACGTCAGGGAATGGGGTTCTTC
CDR3 protein: CSVEVRQGMGFF

V gene: TRBV18
clone size: few
D gene: -
J gene: TRBJ2-3
CDR3 DNA: TGTGCCAGCTCACGAACTAGGGAGGATACGCAGTATTTT
CDR3 protein: CASSRTREDTQYF

V gene: TRBV5-6
clone size: many
D gene: -
J gene: TRBJ2-2
CDR3 DNA: TGTGCCAGCAGCTTATGGCTTTCCCCGAACACCGGGGAGCTGTTTTTT
CDR3 protein: CASSLWLSPNTGELFF

V gene: TRBV5-1
clone size: many
D gene: TRBD2
J gene: TRBJ2-5
CDR3 DNA: TGCGCCAGCAGGTTAGCGGGAGAAGAGACCCAGTACTTC
CDR3 protein: CASRLAGEETQYF

V gene: TRBV20-1
clone size: many
D gene: -
J gene: TRBJ1-4
CDR3 DNA: TGCAGTGCTAGAGATGACGTCGGACCAGGGGAAAAACTGTTTTTT
CDR3 protein: CSARDDVGPGEKLFF

V gene: TRBV7-9
clone size: many
D gene: -
J gene: TRBJ2-7
CDR3 DNA: TGTGCCAGCAGCTTAAGTAGGGGCGGGACTGTACCCTACGAGCAGTACTTC
CDR3 protein: CASSLSRGGTVPYEQYF

V gene: TRBV11-2
clone size: -
D gene: -
J gene: TRBJ2-5
CDR3 DNA: TGTGCCAGCAGCTTAGATCCAGCAGGGGAGACCCAGTACTTC
CDR3 protein: CASSLDPAGETQYF